There are a few counts of the clone carrying this T cell receptor (beta chain). Its antigen remains unidentified. These data are taken from a study of cytomegalovirus exposure and HLA in healthy donors. Study details: Among about 179 million T cells, an earlier analysis found around 100 million unique TCR beta sequences. Regarding the study as a whole: The authors later found most CMV-associated TCR beta chains appeared HLA-restricted. A later analysis reportedly identified an Asian-associated ancestry cluster as carrying fewer N-insertions than the roughly 700-donor mean. Upon later analysis, TCR association rates were observed to vary by HLA locus, being highest for DRB1 and lowest for HLA-C.

The germline gives CDR1 MNHEY, CDR2 SMNVEV (reference sequence). The CDR3 extends over 15 amino acids. With V trimmed by 4 bases and J by 8 bases, 9 bases remained unmatched. The PCR was carried out with 60 Vbeta primers and 13 Jbeta primers. Data came from immunoSEQ multiplex PCR; TCRdb stores just in-frame clones and leaves some out. This table holds about 160,000 clones, approximately 85% found once. The chain couples TRBV27 to TRBJ2-1; 9 bases match TRBD1. The source of this sequence is a man aged 45-65 years in good health and CMV-seropositive. The specimen sequenced was PBMCs. The CDR3 loop reads CASSSPGQGYYEQFF. The CDR3 region has the DNA TGTGCCAGCAGTTCTCCGGGACAGGGTTATTATGAGCAGTTCTTC.